In this sample, the clone carrying this TCR beta chain turned up a few times. The antigen remains unidentified. Libraries were prepared by immunoSEQ multiplex PCR; TCRdb keeps only in-frame clonotypes and omits some of them. The sample lists some 74,000 clones, 70% to 90% seen once, with 1.2% in the top ten. The data originate from a study of vaccination effects on CD4 cells after COVID-19. Ahead of sequencing, the ViraFEST assay grew antigen-specific CD4+ T cells using viral peptide pools. Investigators separated out CD4+ T cells once around 10 days of culture had passed. Vaccination of participants consisted of two doses of either the BNT162b2 or mRNA-1273 vaccine. Vaccinees lacked prior SARS-CoV-2 infection and tested negative for nucleocapsid antibodies. With around 9.4 ug/ml peptides and roughly 9.4 IU/ml IL-2, a few million PBMC per well were cultured. A half-medium replacement with IL-2 medium was carried out on days 3 and 7.

Sequencing used CD4+ T cells from PBMCs cultured with HCoV-229E spike peptides, obtained after COVID-19 vaccination. This clonotype was sampled from a human donor who received a COVID-19 vaccine.

DNA of the CDR3: TGTGCCAGCAGTTTCGGCGTGAGCAATCAGCCCCAGCATTTT. Translation gives CASSFGVSNQPQHF. The V gene is TRBV28, the J gene TRBJ1-5; D is uncertain. The CDR3 extends over 14 amino acids. Germline loops: CDR1 MDHEN, CDR2 SYDVKM. Deletions cut 3 bases from V and 1 base from J, with 7 bases between.